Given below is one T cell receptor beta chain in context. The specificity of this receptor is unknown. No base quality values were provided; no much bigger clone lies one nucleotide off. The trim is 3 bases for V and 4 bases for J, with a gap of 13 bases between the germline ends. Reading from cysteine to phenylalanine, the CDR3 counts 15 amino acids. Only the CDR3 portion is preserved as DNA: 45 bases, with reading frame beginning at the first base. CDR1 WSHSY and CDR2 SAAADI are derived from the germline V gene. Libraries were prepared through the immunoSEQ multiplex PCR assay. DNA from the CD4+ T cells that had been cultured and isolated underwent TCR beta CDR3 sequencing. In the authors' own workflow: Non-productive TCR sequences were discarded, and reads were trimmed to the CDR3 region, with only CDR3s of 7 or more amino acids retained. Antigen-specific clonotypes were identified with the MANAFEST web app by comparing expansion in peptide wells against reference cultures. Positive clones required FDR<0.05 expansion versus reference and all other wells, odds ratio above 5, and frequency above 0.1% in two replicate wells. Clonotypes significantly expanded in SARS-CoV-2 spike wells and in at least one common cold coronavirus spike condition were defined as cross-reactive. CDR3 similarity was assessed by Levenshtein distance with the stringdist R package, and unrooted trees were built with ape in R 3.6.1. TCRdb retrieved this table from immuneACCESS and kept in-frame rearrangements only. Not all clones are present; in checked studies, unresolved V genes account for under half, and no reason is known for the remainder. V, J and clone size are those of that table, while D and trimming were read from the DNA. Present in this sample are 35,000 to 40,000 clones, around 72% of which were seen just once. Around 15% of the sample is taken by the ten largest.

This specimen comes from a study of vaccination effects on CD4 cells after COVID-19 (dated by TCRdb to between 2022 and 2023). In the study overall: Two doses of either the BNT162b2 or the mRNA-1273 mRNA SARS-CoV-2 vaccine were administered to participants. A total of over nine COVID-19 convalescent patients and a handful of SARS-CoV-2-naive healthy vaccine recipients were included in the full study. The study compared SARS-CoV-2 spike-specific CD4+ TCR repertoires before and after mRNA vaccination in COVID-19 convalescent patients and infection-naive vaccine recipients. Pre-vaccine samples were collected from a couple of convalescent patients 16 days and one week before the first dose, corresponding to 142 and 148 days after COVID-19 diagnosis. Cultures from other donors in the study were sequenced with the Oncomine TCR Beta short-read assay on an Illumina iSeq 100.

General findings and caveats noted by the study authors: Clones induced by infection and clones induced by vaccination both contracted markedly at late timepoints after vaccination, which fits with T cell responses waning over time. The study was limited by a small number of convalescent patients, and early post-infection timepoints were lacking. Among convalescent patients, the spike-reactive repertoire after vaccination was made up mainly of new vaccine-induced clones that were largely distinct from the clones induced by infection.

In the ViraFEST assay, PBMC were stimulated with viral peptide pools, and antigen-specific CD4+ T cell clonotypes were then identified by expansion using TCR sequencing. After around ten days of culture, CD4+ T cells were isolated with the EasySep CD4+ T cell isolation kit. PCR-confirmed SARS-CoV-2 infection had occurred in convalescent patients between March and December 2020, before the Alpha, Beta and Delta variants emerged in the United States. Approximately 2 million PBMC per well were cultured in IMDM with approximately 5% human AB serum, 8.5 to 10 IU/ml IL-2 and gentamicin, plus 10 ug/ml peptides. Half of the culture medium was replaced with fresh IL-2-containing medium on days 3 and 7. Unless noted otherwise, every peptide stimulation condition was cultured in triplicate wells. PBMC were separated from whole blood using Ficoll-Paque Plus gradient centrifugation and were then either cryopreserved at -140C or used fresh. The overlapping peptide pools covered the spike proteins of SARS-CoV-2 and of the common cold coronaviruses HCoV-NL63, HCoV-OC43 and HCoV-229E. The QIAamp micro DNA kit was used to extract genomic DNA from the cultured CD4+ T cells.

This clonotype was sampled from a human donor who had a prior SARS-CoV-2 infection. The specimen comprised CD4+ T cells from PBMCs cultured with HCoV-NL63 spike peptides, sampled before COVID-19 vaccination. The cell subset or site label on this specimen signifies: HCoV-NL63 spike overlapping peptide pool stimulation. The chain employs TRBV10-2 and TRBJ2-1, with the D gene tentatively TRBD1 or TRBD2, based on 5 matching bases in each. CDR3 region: CASSDLGAGYNEQFF. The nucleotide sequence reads TGCGCCAGCAGTGATCTCGGGGCCGGTTACAATGAGCAGTTCTTC.